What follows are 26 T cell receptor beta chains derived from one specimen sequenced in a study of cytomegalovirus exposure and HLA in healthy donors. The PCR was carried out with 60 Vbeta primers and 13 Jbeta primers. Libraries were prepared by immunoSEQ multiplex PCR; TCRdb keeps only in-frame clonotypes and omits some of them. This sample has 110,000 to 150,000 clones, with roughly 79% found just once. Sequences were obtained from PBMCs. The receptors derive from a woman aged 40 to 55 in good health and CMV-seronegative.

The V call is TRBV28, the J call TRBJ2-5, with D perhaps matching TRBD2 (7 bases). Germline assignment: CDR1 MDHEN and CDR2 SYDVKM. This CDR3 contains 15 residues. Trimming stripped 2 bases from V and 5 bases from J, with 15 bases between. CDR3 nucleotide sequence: TGTGCCAGCAGTTTAAGTAGGGGGGGCCGGGAGACCCAGTACTTC. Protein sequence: CASSLSRGGRETQYF.

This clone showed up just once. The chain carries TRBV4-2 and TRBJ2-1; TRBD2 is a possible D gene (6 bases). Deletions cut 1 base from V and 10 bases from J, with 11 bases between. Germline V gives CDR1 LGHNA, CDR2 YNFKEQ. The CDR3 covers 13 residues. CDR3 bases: TGTGCCAGCAGCCAAGGCGGGATATGGGAGCAGTTCTTC. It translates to CASSQGGIWEQFF.

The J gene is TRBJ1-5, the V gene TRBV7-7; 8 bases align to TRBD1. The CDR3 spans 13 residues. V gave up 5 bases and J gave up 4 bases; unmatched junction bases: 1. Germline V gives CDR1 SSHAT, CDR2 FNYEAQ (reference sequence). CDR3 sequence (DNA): TGTGCCAGCAGCCGGGACAGGAATCAGCCCCAGCATTTT. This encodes CASSRDRNQPQHF.

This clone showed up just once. In nucleotides, the CDR3 is TGTGCCACCTCTCCGATGGAGCGGACGGCGGATACGCAGTATTTT. As protein: CATSPMERTADTQYF. The gene calls are TRBV7-8 and TRBJ2-3; tentatively, D is TRBD2 (5 bases). V lost 10 bases and J 6 bases, leaving 23 bases between the germline ends. The CDR3 loop spans 15 amino acids. In germline, CDR1 is SGHVS, CDR2 FQNEAQ.

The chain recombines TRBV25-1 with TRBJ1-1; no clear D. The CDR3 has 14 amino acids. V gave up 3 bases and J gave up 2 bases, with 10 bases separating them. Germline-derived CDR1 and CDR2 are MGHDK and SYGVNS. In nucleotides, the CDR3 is TGTGCCAGCAGTGAGCGAGGGTTTAACACTGAAGCTTTCTTT. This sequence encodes CASSERGFNTEAFF.

Here the CDR3 DNA reads TGTGCCAGCAGCTCCGGGGGGGAGACCCAGTACTTC. As protein: CASSSGGETQYF. V usage is TRBV7-9 and J usage is TRBJ2-5; 7 nucleotides line up with TRBD2. The V segment lost 4 bases and the J segment 5 bases; nucleotides outside the gene matches: 1. The CDR3 has 12 residues. Germline CDR1 SEHNR, CDR2 FQNEAQ (reference sequence).

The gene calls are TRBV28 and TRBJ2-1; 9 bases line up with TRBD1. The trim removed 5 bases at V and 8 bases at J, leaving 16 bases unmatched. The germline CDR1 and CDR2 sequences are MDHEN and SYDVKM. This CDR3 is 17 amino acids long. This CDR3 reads CASSNPNTGGPAHEQFF. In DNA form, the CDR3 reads TGTGCCAGCAGTAACCCAAATACAGGGGGCCCCGCCCATGAGCAGTTCTTC.

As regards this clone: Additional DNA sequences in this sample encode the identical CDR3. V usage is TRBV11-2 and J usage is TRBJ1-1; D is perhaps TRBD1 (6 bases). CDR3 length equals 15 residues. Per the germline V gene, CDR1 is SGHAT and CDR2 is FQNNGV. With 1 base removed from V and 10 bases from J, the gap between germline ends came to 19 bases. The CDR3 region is CASSLARTGLVRAFF. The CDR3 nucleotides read TGTGCCAGCAGCTTAGCCCGAACAGGGTTGGTTCGAGCTTTCTTT.

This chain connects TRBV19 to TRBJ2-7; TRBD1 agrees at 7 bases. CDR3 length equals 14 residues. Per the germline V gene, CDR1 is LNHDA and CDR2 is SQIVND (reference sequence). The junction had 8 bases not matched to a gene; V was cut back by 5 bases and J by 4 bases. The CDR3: CASSGTRTGYEQYF. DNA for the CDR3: TGTGCCAGTAGTGGAACGAGGACAGGATACGAGCAGTACTTC.

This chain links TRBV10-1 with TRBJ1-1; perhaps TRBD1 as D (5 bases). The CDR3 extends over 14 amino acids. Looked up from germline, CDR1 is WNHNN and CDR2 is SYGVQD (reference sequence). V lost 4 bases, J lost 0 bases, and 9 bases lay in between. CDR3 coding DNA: TGCGCCAGCAGTGGGACATTAATGAACACTGAAGCTTTCTTT. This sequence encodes CASSGTLMNTEAFF.

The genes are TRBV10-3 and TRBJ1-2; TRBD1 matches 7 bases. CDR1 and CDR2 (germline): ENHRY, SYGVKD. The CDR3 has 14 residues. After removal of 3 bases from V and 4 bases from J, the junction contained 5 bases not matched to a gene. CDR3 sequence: CAISDAGGSYGYTF. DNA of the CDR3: TGTGCCATCAGTGACGCAGGGGGATCCTATGGCTACACCTTC.

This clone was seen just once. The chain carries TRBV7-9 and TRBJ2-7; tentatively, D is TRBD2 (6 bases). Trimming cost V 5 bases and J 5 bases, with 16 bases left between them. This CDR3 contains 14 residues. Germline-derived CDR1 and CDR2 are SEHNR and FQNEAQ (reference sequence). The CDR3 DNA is TGTGCCAGCAGCACTACGGGGGAGCTCAACGAGCAGTACTTC. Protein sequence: CASSTTGELNEQYF.

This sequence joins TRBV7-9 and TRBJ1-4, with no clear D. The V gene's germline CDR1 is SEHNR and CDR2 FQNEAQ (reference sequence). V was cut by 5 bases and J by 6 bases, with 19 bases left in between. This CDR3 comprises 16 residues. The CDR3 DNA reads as TGTGCCAGCAGCCTCTCTCGTACGGGAGGGTATGAAAAACTGTTTTTT. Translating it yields CASSLSRTGGYEKLFF.

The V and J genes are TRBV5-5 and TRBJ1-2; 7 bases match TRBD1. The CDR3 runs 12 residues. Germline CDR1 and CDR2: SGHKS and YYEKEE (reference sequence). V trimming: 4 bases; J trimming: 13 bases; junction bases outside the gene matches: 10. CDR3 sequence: CASSSVEQGCTF. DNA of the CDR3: TGTGCCAGCAGCAGCGTAGAACAGGGGTGCACCTTC.

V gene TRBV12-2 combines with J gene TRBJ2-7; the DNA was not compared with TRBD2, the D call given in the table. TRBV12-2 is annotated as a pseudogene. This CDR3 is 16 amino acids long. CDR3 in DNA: TGTGCAAGTCGCTTACGGCTTCGGAGTAACCAAGGTCGGCAGTACTTC. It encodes CASRLRLRSNQGRQYF.

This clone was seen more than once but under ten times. CDR3 coding DNA: TGTGCCAGCAGTTACTCACGAGGGCCCGCCTACGAGCAGTACTTC. Translating gives CASSYSRGPAYEQYF. This chain connects TRBV6-5 to TRBJ2-7, with a weak D call TRBD2 (5 bases). V was pared by 0 bases and J by 2 bases, with 11 bases between. Germline V gives CDR1 MNHEY, CDR2 SVGAGI. There are 15 residues in the CDR3.

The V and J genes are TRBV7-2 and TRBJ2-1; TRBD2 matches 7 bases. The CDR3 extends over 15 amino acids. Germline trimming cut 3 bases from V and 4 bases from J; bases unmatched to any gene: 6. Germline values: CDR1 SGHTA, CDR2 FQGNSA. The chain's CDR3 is CASSFRTRPYNEQFF. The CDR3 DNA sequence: TGTGCCAGCAGCTTCCGGACTAGACCTTACAATGAGCAGTTCTTC.

The CDR3 loop reads CASSLRPGQGNTEAFF. CDR3 sequence (DNA): TGTGCCAGCAGCTTGCGCCCGGGACAGGGTAACACTGAAGCTTTCTTT. The genes are TRBV7-9 and TRBJ1-1; 9 positions match TRBD1. The V gene end was trimmed by 3 bases and the J gene end by 2 bases; junction bases not matched to a gene: 7. Germline assignment: CDR1 SEHNR and CDR2 FQNEAQ (reference sequence). This CDR3 comprises 16 residues.

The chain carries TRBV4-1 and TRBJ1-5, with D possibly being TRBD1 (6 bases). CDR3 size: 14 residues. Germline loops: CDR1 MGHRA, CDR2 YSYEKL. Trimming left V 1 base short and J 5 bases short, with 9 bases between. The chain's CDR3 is CASSQVGGHQPQHF. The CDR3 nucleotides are TGCGCCAGCAGCCAAGTAGGGGGTCATCAGCCCCAGCATTTT.

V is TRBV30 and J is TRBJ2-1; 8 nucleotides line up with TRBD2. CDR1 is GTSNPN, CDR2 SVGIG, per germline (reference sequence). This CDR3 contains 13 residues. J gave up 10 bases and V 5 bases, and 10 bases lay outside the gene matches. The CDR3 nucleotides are TGTGCCTGGGTTGGGCGGGAGGTACTCGAGCAGTTCTTC. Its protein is CAWVGREVLEQFF.

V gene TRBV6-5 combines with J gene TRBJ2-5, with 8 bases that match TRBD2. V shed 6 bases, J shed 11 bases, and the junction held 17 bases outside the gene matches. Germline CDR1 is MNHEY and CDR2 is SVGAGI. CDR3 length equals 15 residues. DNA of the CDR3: TGTGCCAGCAGCCCACCGGGGGGGGAACGTTGGGAGCAGTACTTC. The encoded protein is CASSPPGGERWEQYF.

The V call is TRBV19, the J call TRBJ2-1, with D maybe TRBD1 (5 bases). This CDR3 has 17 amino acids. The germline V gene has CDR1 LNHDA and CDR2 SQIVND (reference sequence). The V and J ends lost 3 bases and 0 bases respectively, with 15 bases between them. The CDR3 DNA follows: TGTGCCAGTAGTATTACAGGCCGTGTCATCTCCTACAATGAGCAGTTCTTC. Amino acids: CASSITGRVISYNEQFF.

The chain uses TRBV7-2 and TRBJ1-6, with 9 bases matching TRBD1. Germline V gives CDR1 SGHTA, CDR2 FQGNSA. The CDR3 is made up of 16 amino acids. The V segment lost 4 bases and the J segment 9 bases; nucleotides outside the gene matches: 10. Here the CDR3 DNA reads TGTGCCAGCAGCTATATTACAGGGGGCTCAATTTCACCCCTCCACTTT. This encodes CASSYITGGSISPLHF.

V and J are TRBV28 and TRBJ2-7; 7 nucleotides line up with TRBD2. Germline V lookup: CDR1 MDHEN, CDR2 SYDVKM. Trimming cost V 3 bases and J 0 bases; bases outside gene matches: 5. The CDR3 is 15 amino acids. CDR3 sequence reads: CASSLGGTYSYEQYF. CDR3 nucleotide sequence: TGTGCCAGCAGTTTGGGGGGGACGTACTCCTACGAGCAGTACTTC.

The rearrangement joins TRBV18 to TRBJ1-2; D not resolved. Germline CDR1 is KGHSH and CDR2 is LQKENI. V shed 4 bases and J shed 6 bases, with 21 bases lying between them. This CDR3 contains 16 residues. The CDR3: CASSRYSLEFLDGYTF. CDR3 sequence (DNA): TGTGCCAGCTCACGCTATTCGTTGGAGTTTCTAGATGGCTACACCTTC. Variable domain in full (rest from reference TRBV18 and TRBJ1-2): NAGVMQNPRHLVRRRGQEARLRCSPMKGHSHVYWYRQLPEEGLKFMVYLQKENIIDESGMPKERFSAEFPKEGPSILRIQQVVRGDSAAYFCASSRYSLEFLDGYTFGSGTRLTVV.

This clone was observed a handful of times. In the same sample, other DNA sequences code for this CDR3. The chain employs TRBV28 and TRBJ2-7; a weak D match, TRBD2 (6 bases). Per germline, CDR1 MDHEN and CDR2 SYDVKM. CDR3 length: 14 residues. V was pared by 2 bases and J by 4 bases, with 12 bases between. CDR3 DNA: TGTGCCAGCAGTTTAAGCCCCGGGGGATACGAGCAGTACTTC. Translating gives CASSLSPGGYEQYF.